The rows below give T cell receptor beta chains drawn from one sample of a study of spatial heterogeneity in lung cancer. In TCRdb, the 5' RACE reads were re-called with MiXCR into one record per CDR3 protein. The sample contains 7,500 to 10,000 distinct CDR3 sequences, about 9.3% of which appear only once. The sequencing used lung tumor tissue, collected at surgery. The receptors here all came from a female donor with early-stage non-small cell lung cancer. Both conserved end residues are part of each CDR3. The D gene is left open where the match is weak. Size is stated for part of the rows, as once, few or many counts, or as a class when the clone is expanded.

TRBV12-3/TRBV12-4	many	TRBD2	TRBJ2-1	TGTGCCAGCAGTTCCTCCTGGCTAGCGGGGGGAAATGAGCAGTTCTTC	CASSSSWLAGGNEQFF
TRBV6-5	many	-	TRBJ1-4	TGTGCCAGCAGTTACCTGCGGGGGCAAACTAATGAAAAACTGTTTTTT	CASSYLRGQTNEKLFF
TRBV12-3/TRBV12-4	many	-	TRBJ2-7	TGTGCCAGCAGTTTCGAGGCGTACGAGCAGTACTTC	CASSFEAYEQYF
TRBV20-1	few	TRBD2	TRBJ2-5	TGCAGTGCTAGAGAAGGCCTAGCGGGGACCCAGTACTTC	CSAREGLAGTQYF
TRBV20-1	many	-	TRBJ2-5	TGCAGTGCTAGGTACCGGGACCAAGGAGAGACCCAGTACTTC	CSARYRDQGETQYF
TRBV27	-	-	TRBJ2-7	TGTGCCAGCAGTATCAGGGGTGCCTACGAGCAGTACTTC	CASSIRGAYEQYF
TRBV29-1	many	TRBD1	TRBJ2-3	TGCAGCGGCGCCACCGGGACAGTTAGCACAGATACGCAGTATTTT	CSGATGTVSTDTQYF
TRBV4-3	medium-sized	-	TRBJ2-1	TGCGCCAGCAGCCAAGATGAGAACTCCTACAATGAGCAGTTCTTC	CASSQDENSYNEQFF
TRBV25-1	many	-	TRBJ1-1	TGTGCCAGCAGTGTGGCGGTGAACACTGAAGCTTTCTTT	CASSVAVNTEAFF
TRBV2	many	-	TRBJ1-2	TGTGCCAGCAGTGATTGGTCCTATGGCTACACCTTC	CASSDWSYGYTF
TRBV27	many	-	TRBJ1-5	TGTGCCAGCAGTTTTTTGGGGAATAGCAATCAGCCCCAGCATTTT	CASSFLGNSNQPQHF
TRBV2	many	TRBD1	TRBJ2-2	TGTGCCAGCAGTGAAAACAGGGGCTACACCGGGGAGCTGTTTTTT	CASSENRGYTGELFF
TRBV10-2	many	-	TRBJ2-5	TGCGCCACCCTCAGGCCGCAAGAGACCCAGTACTTC	CATLRPQETQYF
TRBV7-2	medium-sized	-	TRBJ2-3	TGTGCCAGCAGACGGGGGGCGGCAAGCACAGATACGCAGTATTTT	CASRRGAASTDTQYF
TRBV11-3	many	-	TRBJ2-1	TGTGCCAGCAGCTTTCCCGGGACCTACAATGAGCAGTTCTTC	CASSFPGTYNEQFF
TRBV27	many	-	TRBJ2-6	TGTGCCAGCAGTTTAAATGGCAGGGTCCTTTTCTCTGGGGCCAACGTCCTGACTTTC	CASSLNGRVLFSGANVLTF
TRBV12-3/TRBV12-4	many	TRBD1	TRBJ2-5	TGTGCCAGCAGTTCAGGACAGGGGGCTGGGACCCAGTACTTC	CASSSGQGAGTQYF
TRBV4-1	many	-	TRBJ1-3	TGCGCCAGCAGCCAGGACGGAAACAGGGGAAACACCATATATTTT	CASSQDGNRGNTIYF
TRBV18	many	-	TRBJ2-3	TGTGCCAGCTCCTCGTTGACGGGAAGTGGCACAGATACGCAGTATTTT	CASSSLTGSGTDTQYF
TRBV5-6	few	-	TRBJ2-5	TGTGCCAGCAGCTTGGTGCGGGGAGAGACCCAGTACTTC	CASSLVRGETQYF
TRBV7-6	many	-	TRBJ2-5	TGTGCCAGCAGTGACAGACGGGAGACCCAGTACTTC	CASSDRRETQYF
TRBV28	many	-	TRBJ2-3	TGTGCCAGCAGTTTTTTACAGGGCACAGATACGCAGTATTTT	CASSFLQGTDTQYF
TRBV10-2	-	-	TRBJ2-5	TGCGCCAGCCGGGGGTGGAGTTTGGGGCAAGAGACCCAGTACTTC	CASRGWSLGQETQYF
TRBV18	-	-	TRBJ1-2	TGTGCCAGCTCAAAACAGGATAACTATGGCTACACCTTC	CASSKQDNYGYTF
TRBV2	medium-sized	-	TRBJ1-1	TGTGCCAGCAGTTGGACTTTGGGGACTGAAGCTTTCTTT	CASSWTLGTEAFF
TRBV6-1	-	-	TRBJ1-5	TGTGCCAGCACTGAAGGAGGGCGCAATCAGCCCCAGCATTTT	CASTEGGRNQPQHF
TRBV12-3/TRBV12-4	many	TRBD1	TRBJ1-3	TGTGCCAGCAGTTTATTTTACGGGACAGGCCGAAACTCTGGAAACACCATATATTTT	CASSLFYGTGRNSGNTIYF
TRBV6-4	-	-	TRBJ2-3	TGTGCCAGCGGGAGGGGGTCTACGCAGTATTTT	CASGRGSTQYF
TRBV5-1	medium-sized	-	TRBJ2-7	TGCGCCAGCAGCGTCGGGACCCGGGGCGAGCAGTACTTC	CASSVGTRGEQYF
TRBV29-1	medium-sized	TRBD1	TRBJ2-5	TGCAGCGTTGAAGGACAGGGGGCGACCCAGTACTTC	CSVEGQGATQYF
TRBV3-1	many	-	TRBJ1-1	TGTGCCAGCAGCCAAGCCAGGGCGAACACTGAAGCTTTCTTT	CASSQARANTEAFF
TRBV5-1	many	-	TRBJ2-1	TGCGCCAGCAGCTTGGCTGTGGGGGGGCCGGATAATGAGCAGTTCTTC	CASSLAVGGPDNEQFF
TRBV5-1	medium-sized	-	TRBJ1-6	TGCGCCAGCAGCGGATACAGTTCCCCCGGGTATAATTCACCCCTCCACTTT	CASSGYSSPGYNSPLHF
TRBV29-1	medium-sized	-	TRBJ2-5	TGCAGCGTTGCGGACATACCATTTCAAGAGACCCAGTACTTC	CSVADIPFQETQYF
TRBV5-1	few	-	TRBJ2-2	TGCGCCAGCAGCCCCCAATGGGGGGCCGGGGAGCTGTTTTTT	CASSPQWGAGELFF
TRBV12-3/TRBV12-4	many	-	TRBJ2-6	TGTGCCAGCAGTTTCCAGTTAAGCGGGGCCAACGTCCTGACTTTC	CASSFQLSGANVLTF
TRBV7-2	-	-	TRBJ1-3	TGTGCCAGCAGCCCGGGGGGGACGTACGGAAACACCATATATTTT	CASSPGGTYGNTIYF
TRBV7-9	medium-sized	TRBD1	TRBJ1-1	TGTGCCAGCAGCGCACGACAGGGCCCTGAAGCTTTCTTT	CASSARQGPEAFF
TRBV20-1	few	TRBD2	TRBJ2-5	TGCAGTGCCCATACCTACCGGGGGGAGGCAGAGACCCAGTACTTC	CSAHTYRGEAETQYF
TRBV10-3	many	-	TRBJ2-5	TGTGCCATCAGTGAGTCCCAGGGACAAGAGACCCAGTACTTC	CAISESQGQETQYF
TRBV29-1	-	TRBD2	TRBJ2-3	TGCAGCGTAGACGGGACTAGCGGGGGGGATACGCAGTATTTT	CSVDGTSGGDTQYF
TRBV5-5	many	-	TRBJ1-6	TGTGCCAGCAGCTTGGTTCTAAATTTCCTAAATTCACCCCTCCACTTT	CASSLVLNFLNSPLHF
TRBV10-2	few	-	TRBJ1-3	TGCGCCAGCAGTGAAAGAGGAAACACCATATATTTT	CASSERGNTIYF
TRBV7-2	many	-	TRBJ2-7	TGTGCCAGCAGCTTAGAACAGGGTTTCGGGTACGAGCAGTACTTC	CASSLEQGFGYEQYF
TRBV5-1	-	-	TRBJ2-2	TGCGCCAGCAGCTTGGTCGGCCACGGGGAGCTGTTTTTT	CASSLVGHGELFF
TRBV28	-	-	TRBJ1-5	TGTGCCAGCAGTTTAGGGGACAATCAGCCCCAGCATTTT	CASSLGDNQPQHF
TRBV11-2	many	-	TRBJ2-5	TGTGCCAGCAGCCCCGGACTAAAAGAGACCCAGTACTTC	CASSPGLKETQYF
TRBV24-1	many	-	TRBJ2-6	TGTGCCACCAGTGGGGTTGCTGGGGCCAACGTCCTGACTTTC	CATSGVAGANVLTF
TRBV20-1	-	TRBD1	TRBJ1-1	TGCAGTGCTATGGACAGGGGGAACACTGAAGCTTTCTTT	CSAMDRGNTEAFF
TRBV10-2	medium-sized	TRBD1	TRBJ2-1	TGCGCCAGCAGAGATGGGACAGGGATATACAATGAGCAGTTCTTC	CASRDGTGIYNEQFF
TRBV28	-	-	TRBJ2-5	TGTGCCAGCAGTCTCTCCGTGGGGCAAGAGACCCAGTACTTC	CASSLSVGQETQYF
TRBV5-1	few	-	TRBJ2-7	TGCGCCAGCAGCTTGGGAGGACCCCGGGGCGAGCAGTACTTC	CASSLGGPRGEQYF